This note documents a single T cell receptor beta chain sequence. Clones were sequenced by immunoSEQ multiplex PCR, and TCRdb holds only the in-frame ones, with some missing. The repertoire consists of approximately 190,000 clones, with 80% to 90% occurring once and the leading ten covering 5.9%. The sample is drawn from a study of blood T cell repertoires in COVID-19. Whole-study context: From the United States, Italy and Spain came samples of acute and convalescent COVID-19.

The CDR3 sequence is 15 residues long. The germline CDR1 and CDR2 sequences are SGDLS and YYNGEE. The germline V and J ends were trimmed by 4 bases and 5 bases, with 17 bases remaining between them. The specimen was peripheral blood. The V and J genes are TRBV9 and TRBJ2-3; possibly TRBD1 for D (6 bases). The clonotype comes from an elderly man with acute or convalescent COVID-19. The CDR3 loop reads CASSTLPGVGDTQYF. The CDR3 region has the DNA TGTGCCAGCAGCACATTACCAGGGGTGGGAGATACGCAGTATTTT.